The T cell receptor beta chain under discussion was sequenced for a study of molecular identifiers for immune sequencing clone quantification. TCRdb redid the calling of the PCR reads with MiXCR, one entry per CDR3 protein. The sample yields 70,000 to 95,000 distinct CDR3 sequences, around 20% seen once. The CDR3 spans 14 residues. Points on this clonotype: Antigen unknown. The conserved phenylalanine or tryptophan is not found at the CDR3 terminus, so this likely reflects a read error.

Overall study findings and caveats: Jurkat TCR RNA spiked in from one cell reportedly remained identifiable amid approximately 970,000 naive cells. Naive cells had under 1% of molecules in clones above 20 RNA copies, effectors over 98%.

J is TRBJ1-5 and V is TRBV12-3 or TRBV12-4; D is undetermined. The sequenced sample was naive CD8+ T cells from blood, with Jurkat cell RNA spiked in. Subset meaning: FACS-sorted CD8+CD4-CCR7+CD45RA+ naive T cells. The clonotype comes from a human donor in good health. Some libraries in this study had Jurkat cell RNA spiked in. The CDR3 DNA reads as TGTGCCAGCAGCTTAGCGGAAATCAATCAGCCCCAGCATTCT. The encoded protein is CASSLAEINQPQHS.